Reported below is one TCR beta chain. Its antigen remains unidentified. The sample belongs to a study of CD8 T cells in Susac syndrome. The study's findings and limits: The study conceded that relatively few individuals underwent its TCR sequencing and HLA analysis.

RNA, at 0.5 to 1 ug, was reverse transcribed with random hexamers. TCR beta CDR3 was amplified by immunoSEQ covering 54 Vbeta and 13 Jbeta. TCRdb reprocessed the immunoSEQ multiplex PCR reads via MiXCR and lists one record per CDR3 protein. Of tens of thousands of distinct CDR3 sequences listed, approximately 94% are singletons. Germline V gives CDR1 PRHDT, CDR2 FYEKMQ (reference sequence). J was trimmed by 8 bases and V by 5 bases; bases with no gene match: 6. CDR3 length equals 14 residues. Healthy donors served as the controls. They were matched for age and sex. Negative isolation was applied to CD8+ and CD4+ T cells, and FACS enrichment was applied to TEMRA cells.

This TCR came from a human donor in good health. The sample taken for sequencing was CD8+ T cells from PBMCs. This sequence joins TRBV13 and TRBJ1-4; TRBD1 aligns across 9 bases. CDR3 region: CASSRRDRDEKLFF. As DNA, the CDR3 is TGTGCCAGCAGCCGCCGGGACAGGGACGAAAAACTGTTTTTT.